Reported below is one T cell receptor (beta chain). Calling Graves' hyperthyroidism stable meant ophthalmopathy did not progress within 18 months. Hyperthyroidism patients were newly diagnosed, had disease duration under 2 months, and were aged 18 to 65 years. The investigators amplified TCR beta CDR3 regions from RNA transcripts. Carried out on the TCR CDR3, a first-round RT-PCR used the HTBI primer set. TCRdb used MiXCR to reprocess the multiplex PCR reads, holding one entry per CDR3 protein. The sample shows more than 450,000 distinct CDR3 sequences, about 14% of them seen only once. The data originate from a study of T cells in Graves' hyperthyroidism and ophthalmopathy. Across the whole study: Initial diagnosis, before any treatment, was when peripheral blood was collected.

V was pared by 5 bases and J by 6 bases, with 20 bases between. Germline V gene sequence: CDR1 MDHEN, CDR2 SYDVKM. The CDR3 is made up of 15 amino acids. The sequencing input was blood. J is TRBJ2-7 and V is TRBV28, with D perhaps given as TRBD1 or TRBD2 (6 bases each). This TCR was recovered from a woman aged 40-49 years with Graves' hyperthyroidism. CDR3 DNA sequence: TGTGCCAGCAGTGTGCGGGACACCCCGTTAGTCGAGCAGTACTTC. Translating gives CASSVRDTPLVEQYF.